The 9 T cell receptor beta chains in this list originate from one sample, sequenced in a study of cytomegalovirus exposure and HLA in healthy donors listed by TCRdb under 2017. The library was prepared using the immunoSEQ multiplex PCR assay. For the multiplex PCR, a mixture combining 60 forward primers for TCR Vbeta segments and 13 reverse primers for TCR Jbeta segments was used. Not all clones reach the TCRdb copy of this immuneACCESS table, which keeps in-frame sequences only. Checked studies attribute under half of the gap to unresolved V genes and leave the rest unexplained. The sample table lists 35,000 to 50,000 clones, around 65% of them with a count of one. The ten largest clones capture around 8.7% of the sample. Sequencing was done on a sample of PBMCs. The receptors shown here come from a human donor in good health.

The rearrangement uses TRBV7-6 and TRBJ2-1; TRBD2 might be the D (5 bases). The CDR3 is 16 residues long. Germline CDR1 SGHVS, CDR2 FNYEAQ. Trimming shortened V by 5 bases and J by 4 bases, and 18 bases separated the two germline ends. The CDR3 DNA reads TGTGCCAGCAGCCCACGCGGGTCTAGTAGGTACAATGAGCAGTTCTTC. It encodes CASSPRGSSRYNEQFF. Complete variable domain (other parts from reference TRBV7-6 and TRBJ2-1): GAGVSQSPRYKVTKRGQDVALRCDPISGHVSLYWYRQALGQGPEFLTYFNYEAQQDKSGLPNDRFSAERPEGSISTLTIQRTEQRDSAMYRCASSPRGSSRYNEQFFGPGTRLTVL.

The chain carries TRBV11-2 and TRBJ2-1; D perhaps matches TRBD2 (6 bases). CDR3 length: 15 residues. Per the germline V gene, CDR1 is SGHAT and CDR2 is FQNNGV. V was pared by 2 bases and J by 7 bases, with 15 bases between. CDR3 DNA sequence: TGTGCCAGCAGCTTACACGGGGCGGGGTTAAATGAGCAGTTCTTC. Protein: CASSLHGAGLNEQFF.

A note on this clone: Compared with germline, one end of the junction differs, possibly owing to a read error. The chain joins TRBV7-3 to TRBJ2-1; no clear D. This CDR3 is built from 14 residues. Per germline, CDR1 SGHTA and CDR2 FQGTGA. In DNA form, the CDR3 reads TGTGCCAGCACACCCACACCCTCCCACAATGAGCAGTTCTTC. It yields the protein CASTPTPSHNEQFF.

The V call is TRBV7-2, the J call TRBJ2-2; 8 positions agree with TRBD2. Trimming took 5 bases from V and 4 from J; bases not matched to a gene: 6. CDR1 SGHTA and CDR2 FQGNSA come from the germline V gene. CDR3 size: 15 residues. CDR3 in DNA: TGTGCCAGCAGCCCACGGGGGGGCGGCACCGGGGAGCTGTTTTTT. Translation: CASSPRGGGTGELFF. Together with reference TRBV7-2 and TRBJ2-2, the CDR3 gives the full variable domain: GAGVSQSPSNKVTEKGKDVELRCDPISGHTALYWYRQSLGQGLEFLIYFQGNSAPDKSGLPSDRFSAERTGGSVSTLTIQRTQQEDSAVYLCASSPRGGGTGELFFGEGSRLTVL.

The count of this clone is one. The rearrangement joins TRBV6-1 to TRBJ1-5; no clear D gene. The V end lost 5 bases, the J end lost 9 bases, and 14 bases lay between the germline ends. In germline, CDR1 is MNHNS, CDR2 SASEGT. The CDR3 contains 13 residues. DNA for the CDR3: TGTGCCAGCAGTTCTTTCTCGGGAGTGCCCCAGCATTTT. Residues: CASSSFSGVPQHF.

The V call is TRBV4-3, the J call TRBJ2-2; D not certain. Between the trimmed V and J ends, which lost 3 bases and 7 bases, there was a span of 6 bases. This CDR3 is 12 amino acids long. From germline, CDR1 is LGHNA and CDR2 YSLEER. The CDR3 coding sequence is TGCGCCAGCAGCCAGGTTAGCGGGGAGCTGTTTTTT. This encodes CASSQVSGELFF.

The chain uses TRBV6-5 and TRBJ2-1; 8 nucleotides agree with TRBD2. The ends lost 10 bases at V and 1 base at J; junction bases unmatched: 6. CDR3 length equals 14 residues. CDR1 and CDR2 (germline): MNHEY, SVGAGI. CDR3 in DNA: TGTGCCACAGCGGCGGGGGGATCCTACAATGAGCAGTTCTTC. It is translated as CATAAGGSYNEQFF.

This rearrangement joins TRBV29-1 to TRBJ1-5; 7 bases fit TRBD1. J was trimmed by 0 bases and V by 6 bases; bases with no gene match: 5. Germline CDR1 SQVTM, CDR2 ANQGSEA. CDR3 length: 14 residues. The CDR3 loop is CSVSRGDSNQPQHF. DNA for the CDR3: TGCAGCGTCTCCAGGGGGGATAGCAATCAGCCCCAGCATTTT.

This clone was observed a handful of times. The sample has other DNA sequences that encode this CDR3 too. The chain is built from TRBV6-5 and TRBJ1-2, with TRBD1 matching 11 bases. Germline CDR1 reads MNHEY; CDR2 reads SVGAGI. This CDR3 region has 15 residues. J was trimmed by 5 bases and V by 4 bases; bases with no gene match: 6. CDR3 nucleotides: TGTGCCAGCAGTTCTCCGGACAGGGGGCGATATGGCTACACCTTC. The encoded protein is CASSSPDRGRYGYTF.